The subject of this entry is one TCR beta chain. What it binds is not known. The CDR3 loop spans 15 amino acids. Trimming removed 3 bases at V and 8 bases at J, with 17 bases between. Per germline, CDR1 LGHDT and CDR2 YNNKEL (reference sequence). TCRdb keeps only in-frame clones here, not all; method: immunoSEQ multiplex PCR. The sample holds 55,000 to 75,000 clones, 79% seen once. The data originate from a study of T cell responses to AZD1222 COVID-19 vaccine. Study conclusions and caveats: Spike as a whole was targeted by vaccine-associated CD4 TCRs, dominant at 160-218 and 743-854. White British donors predominated, females outnumbered males, and clonal diversity was possibly underestimated. Seropositive AZD1222 recipients at baseline numbered only five or six. The study sampled repertoires only after the peak T cell response.

The chain joins TRBV3-1 (or the pseudogene TRBV3-2) to TRBJ2-1, with D perhaps TRBD2 (7 bases). This TCR was sampled from an adult in good health. Sequenced here: peripheral blood, sampled on day 0 of MenACWY control vaccination. Here the CDR3 DNA reads TGTGCCAGCAGCCACGGGGGAGTCGGGGGGCATGAGCAGTTCTTC. It specifies CASSHGGVGGHEQFF.